The 23 T cell receptor beta chains reported below all come from one sample, sequenced in a study of shared clonotypes between healthy human individuals. Only in-frame clones appear in the TCRdb table, and some are missing; sequencing was by immunoSEQ multiplex PCR. This table has millions of clones, about 92% appearing once. Naive CD8 cells, CD45RO-negative and positively selected for CCR7, excluded terminally differentiated effector memory CD45RA+ cells. Sequencing input: naive CD8+ T cells from PBMCs. These receptors came from a man aged 18-30 years in good health. Some clones in this sample may be carry-over from other donors' samples.

The chain has TRBV14 and TRBJ2-7; 9 bases match TRBD2. Per the germline V gene, CDR1 is SGHDN and CDR2 is FVKESK. The J segment lost 2 bases and the V segment lost 0 bases, leaving 5 bases of the junction unmatched. The CDR3 sequence is 16 residues long. The CDR3 sequence is CASSQEASGNTYEQYF. In DNA form, the CDR3 reads TGTGCCAGCAGCCAAGAAGCTAGCGGGAATACCTACGAGCAGTACTTC.

The chain joins TRBV28 to TRBJ2-4; D ambiguous. CDR1 and CDR2 (germline): MDHEN, SYDVKM. Trimming removed 4 bases from V and 0 bases from J, with 10 bases in between. CDR3 length: 15 amino acids. In DNA, the CDR3 is TGTGCCAGCAGTTCAAGGGTGGCAGCCAAAAACATTCAGTACTTC. The encoded protein is CASSSRVAAKNIQYF.

The gene calls are TRBV29-1 and TRBJ2-7, with D unclear. Germline V lookup: CDR1 SQVTM, CDR2 ANQGSEA. The CDR3 has 15 residues. V was trimmed by 0 bases and J by 2 bases, leaving 14 bases between them. The CDR3 sequence is CSVEERGRVPYEQYF. In DNA, the CDR3 is TGCAGCGTTGAAGAAAGAGGTAGGGTGCCCTACGAGCAGTACTTC.

This rearrangement joins TRBV9 to TRBJ1-2; tentatively, D is TRBD1 (5 bases). This CDR3 has 15 amino acids. CDR1 is SGDLS and CDR2 is YYNGEE in the germline V gene. V shed 3 bases and J shed 0 bases, with 12 bases lying between them. CDR3 coding DNA: TGTGCCAGCAGCGCGACTGGGGGGACTAACTATGGCTACACCTTC. Translating gives CASSATGGTNYGYTF.

The rearrangement joins TRBV5-1 to TRBJ2-3, with D uncertain. The V end lost 2 bases, the J end lost 4 bases, and 11 bases lay between the germline ends. The CDR3 totals 14 residues. Germline CDR1 reads SGHRS; CDR2 reads YFSETQ. CDR3: CASSFELTSDTQYF. CDR3 in DNA: TGCGCCAGCAGCTTCGAGCTAACTTCAGATACGCAGTATTTT.

The chain employs TRBV5-6 and TRBJ1-3; D unresolved. CDR1 SGHDT and CDR2 YYEEEE come from the germline V gene. The CDR3 runs 14 residues. V was clipped by 1 base and J by 2 bases, with 7 bases between them. The CDR3 nucleotides are TGTGCCAGCAGCTTGATCCGGGCTGGAAACACCATATATTTT. Residues: CASSLIRAGNTIYF.

This chain links TRBV4-1 with TRBJ2-7; D tentatively fits TRBD1 or TRBD2 (6 bases each). Germline loops: CDR1 MGHRA, CDR2 YSYEKL. The CDR3 sequence is 16 residues long. Trimming shortened V by 3 bases and J by 5 bases, and 20 bases separated the two germline ends. CDR3 in DNA: TGCGCCAGCAGCCACCTCCCGGGGGCCCTTCCTGACGAGCAGTACTTC. Protein product: CASSHLPGALPDEQYF.

The chain combines TRBV9 with TRBJ2-3; 9 bases align to TRBD1. CDR1 is SGDLS and CDR2 is YYNGEE in the germline V gene. CDR3 length equals 17 residues. V shed 0 bases and J 2 bases; nucleotides not matched to a gene: 7. The CDR3 loop is CASSVAVTGGFTDTQYF. As DNA, the CDR3 is TGTGCCAGCAGCGTAGCTGTGACAGGGGGTTTCACAGATACGCAGTATTTT.

This rearrangement joins TRBV7-9 to TRBJ1-6, with D possibly TRBD1 on 5 matching bases. CDR1 and CDR2 (germline): SEHNR, FQNEAQ (reference sequence). V lost 1 base and J lost 10, with 11 bases in between. This CDR3 spans 14 amino acids. CDR3 bases: TGTGCCAGCAGCTTAGTAGACAGAACCTCACCCCTCCACTTT. This translates into CASSLVDRTSPLHF.

The chain is built from TRBV5-8 and TRBJ2-7, with D unresolved. V was cut by 0 bases and J by 13 bases, with 11 bases left in between. Germline V gene sequence: CDR1 SGHTS, CDR2 YDEGEE. This CDR3 spans 11 amino acids. This CDR3 reads CASSLVYYPYF. CDR3 DNA sequence: TGTGCCAGCAGCTTGGTGTACTATCCTTACTTC. Full variable domain (missing parts from reference TRBV5-8 and TRBJ2-7): EAGVTQSPTHLIKTRGQQATLRCSPISGHTSVYWYQQALGLGLQFLLWYDEGEERNRGNFPPRFSGRQFPNYSSELNVNALELEDSALYLCASSLVYYPYFGPGTRLTVT.

J is TRBJ2-3 and V is TRBV19; 7 bases are a match to TRBD2. V gave up 4 bases and J gave up 5 bases; unmatched junction bases: 6. This CDR3 contains 14 residues. The germline gives CDR1 LNHDA, CDR2 SQIVND (reference sequence). This CDR3 is CASSTRTRKDTQYF. In DNA, the CDR3 is TGTGCCAGTAGTACCCGGACTAGAAAAGATACGCAGTATTTT. Combining the CDR3 with reference TRBV19 and TRBJ2-3 gives the whole variable domain DGGITQSPKYLFRKEGQNVTLSCEQNLNHDAMYWYRQDPGQGLRLIYYSQIVNDFQKGDIAEGYSVSREKKESFPLTVTSAQKNPTAFYLCASSTRTRKDTQYFGPGTRLTVL.

The chain has TRBV19 and TRBJ2-1; the match to TRBD1 covers 12 bases. The CDR3 has 13 amino acids. CDR1 is LNHDA, CDR2 SQIVND, per germline (reference sequence). V lost 10 bases to trimming and J lost 9 bases; unmatched junction nucleotides: 7. The CDR3 region has the DNA TGTGCCACATGGGGACAGGGGGCTTTTGAGCAGTTCTTC. It yields the protein CATWGQGAFEQFF.

This clone was recorded only once. The chain has TRBV19 and TRBJ1-2, with a tentative D call TRBD1 (5 bases). From germline, CDR1 is LNHDA and CDR2 SQIVND (reference sequence). The V end was cut by 2 bases, the J end by 1 base, with 8 bases between. This CDR3 is built from 14 residues. The chain's CDR3 is CASSIRGDNYGYTF. CDR3 DNA: TGTGCCAGTAGTATAAGAGGGGATAACTATGGCTACACCTTC.

CDR3 amino acids: CASSPFGQGWKNIQYF. CDR3 coding DNA: TGTGCCAGCAGTCCATTTGGACAGGGATGGAAAAACATTCAGTACTTC. The chain combines TRBV28 with TRBJ2-4; 8 bases match TRBD1. V lost 5 bases to trimming and J lost 4 bases; unmatched junction nucleotides: 10. The length of the CDR3 is 16 residues. Per germline, CDR1 MDHEN and CDR2 SYDVKM. Complete variable domain (other parts from reference TRBV28 and TRBJ2-4): DVKVTQSSRYLVKRTGEKVFLECVQDMDHENMFWYRQDPGLGLRLIYFSYDVKMKEKGDIPEGYSVSREKKERFSLILESASTNQTSMYLCASSPFGQGWKNIQYFGAGTRLSVL.

The rearrangement links TRBV7-2 to TRBJ1-2; the match to TRBD1 covers 9 bases. The ends lost 2 bases at V and 7 bases at J; junction bases unmatched: 5. CDR1 and CDR2 (germline): SGHTA, FQGNSA. The CDR3 contains 14 residues. The CDR3 coding sequence is TGTGCCAGCAGCTTATTAGGGACAGGGTTTGGCTACACCTTC. Residues: CASSLLGTGFGYTF.

The rearrangement joins TRBV6-5 to TRBJ1-2; 8 positions agree with TRBD1. V gave up 4 bases and J gave up 8 bases; unmatched junction bases: 12. Looked up from germline, CDR1 is MNHEY and CDR2 is SVGAGI. The CDR3 is 15 residues long. The CDR3 loop is CASSLRAGGAWGYTF. CDR3 coding DNA: TGTGCCAGCAGTTTACGCGCAGGGGGCGCCTGGGGCTACACCTTC.

V gene TRBV9 combines with J gene TRBJ2-5; D remains ambiguous. The CDR3 is made up of 14 amino acids. V was pared by 0 bases and J by 3 bases, with 9 bases between. The germline V gene has CDR1 SGDLS and CDR2 YYNGEE. CDR3: CASSVEAREETQYF. The CDR3 DNA sequence: TGTGCCAGCAGCGTAGAGGCTAGGGAAGAGACCCAGTACTTC.

The CDR3 DNA reads TGTGCCAGCAGAGCCGGGACTAGCGGGATTTGGTACAATGAGCAGTTCTTC. Translated, it gives CASRAGTSGIWYNEQFF. This chain joins TRBV19 and TRBJ2-1, with 13 bases identical to TRBD2. With 9 bases clipped from V and 4 bases from J, the junction kept 12 bases outside the gene matches. The CDR3 is 17 residues long. The germline CDR1 and CDR2 sequences are LNHDA and SQIVND (reference sequence).

The J gene is TRBJ1-2, the V gene TRBV27; 11 bases fit TRBD1. Per the germline V gene, CDR1 is MNHEY and CDR2 is SMNVEV (reference sequence). The length of the CDR3 is 15 residues. V lost 8 bases, J lost 5 bases, and 10 bases stayed unmatched. The CDR3 nucleotides read TGTGCCAGCGGCCGGGACAGGGGGTTTCAGTATGGCTACACCTTC. Protein product: CASGRDRGFQYGYTF.

The chain is built from TRBV7-6 and TRBJ2-3, with D hard to call. Looked up from germline, CDR1 is SGHVS and CDR2 is FNYEAQ. Trimming shortened V by 9 bases and J by 4 bases, and 17 bases separated the two germline ends. This CDR3 contains 14 residues. In DNA, the CDR3 is TGTGCCAGTGGCCCTCGAAGTATACCAGATACGCAGTATTTT. It encodes CASGPRSIPDTQYF.

This clone was seen a single time. The V and J genes are TRBV27 and TRBJ1-1; D is ambiguous. V was pared by 3 bases and J by 0 bases, with 8 bases between. CDR1 is MNHEY, CDR2 SMNVEV, per germline (reference sequence). The CDR3 runs to 14 residues. The CDR3 nucleotides read TGTGCCAGCAGTTTTATGGGCCTGAACACTGAAGCTTTCTTT. Encoded protein: CASSFMGLNTEAFF.

This clone was seen a single time. The sample carries other DNA sequences with the same CDR3. J is TRBJ2-5 and V is TRBV9; TRBD1 matches 9 bases. V gave up 0 bases and J gave up 5 bases; unmatched junction bases: 5. The CDR3 covers 15 residues. CDR1 is SGDLS and CDR2 is YYNGEE in the germline V gene. CDR3 sequence: CASSVGTGGGETQYF. The CDR3 coding sequence is TGTGCCAGCAGCGTAGGTACAGGGGGCGGGGAGACCCAGTACTTC. The variable domain in full, completed from reference TRBV9 and TRBJ2-5, reads DSGVTQTPKHLITATGQRVTLRCSPRSGDLSVYWYQQSLDQGLQFLIQYYNGEERAKGNILERFSAQQFPDLHSELNLSSLELGDSALYFCASSVGTGGGETQYFGPGTRLLVL.

CDR3 sequence reads: CSVRPGTGAEGYTF. CDR3 coding DNA: TGCAGCGTCCGTCCCGGGACAGGGGCAGAGGGCTACACCTTC. The rearrangement uses TRBV29-1 and TRBJ1-2, with 10 nucleotides matching TRBD1. The CDR3 totals 14 residues. Germline CDR1 reads SQVTM; CDR2 reads ANQGSEA. V dropped 6 bases and J dropped 8; count of bases not matched to a gene: 12.